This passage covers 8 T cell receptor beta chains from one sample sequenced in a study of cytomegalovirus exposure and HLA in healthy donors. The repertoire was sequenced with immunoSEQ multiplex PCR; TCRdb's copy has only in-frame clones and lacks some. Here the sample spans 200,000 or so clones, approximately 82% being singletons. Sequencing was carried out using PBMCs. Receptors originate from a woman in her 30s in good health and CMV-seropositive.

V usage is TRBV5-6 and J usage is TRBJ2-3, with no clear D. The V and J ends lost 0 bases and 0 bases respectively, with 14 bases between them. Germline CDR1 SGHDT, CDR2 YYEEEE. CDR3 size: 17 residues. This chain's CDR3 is CASSLGLGAPSTDTQYF. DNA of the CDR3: TGTGCCAGCAGCTTGGGTTTGGGCGCGCCTAGCACAGATACGCAGTATTTT.

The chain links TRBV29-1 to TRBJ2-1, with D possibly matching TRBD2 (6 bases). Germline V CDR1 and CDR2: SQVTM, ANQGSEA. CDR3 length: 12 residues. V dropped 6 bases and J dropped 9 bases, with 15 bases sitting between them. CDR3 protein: CSVIRTEGEQFF. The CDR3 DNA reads TGCAGCGTGATCCGGACGGAGGGTGAGCAGTTCTTC.

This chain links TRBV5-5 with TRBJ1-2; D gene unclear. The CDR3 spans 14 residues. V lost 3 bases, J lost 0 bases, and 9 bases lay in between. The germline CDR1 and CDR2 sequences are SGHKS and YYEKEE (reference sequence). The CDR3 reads CASSSWSANYGYTF. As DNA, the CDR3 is TGTGCCAGCAGCTCCTGGTCAGCTAACTATGGCTACACCTTC.

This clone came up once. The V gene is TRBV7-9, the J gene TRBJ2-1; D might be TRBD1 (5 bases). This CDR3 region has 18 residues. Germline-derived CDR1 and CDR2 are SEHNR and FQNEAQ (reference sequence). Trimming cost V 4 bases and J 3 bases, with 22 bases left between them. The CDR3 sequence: CASSSHPLGGAGYNEQFF. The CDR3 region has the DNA TGTGCCAGCAGCTCTCACCCCCTGGGTGGGGCTGGCTACAATGAGCAGTTCTTC.

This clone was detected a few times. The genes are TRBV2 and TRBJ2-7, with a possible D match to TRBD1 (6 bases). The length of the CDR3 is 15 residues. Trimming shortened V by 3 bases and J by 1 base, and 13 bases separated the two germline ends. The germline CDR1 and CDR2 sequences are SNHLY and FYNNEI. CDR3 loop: CASSDRLGQSYEQYF. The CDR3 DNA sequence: TGTGCCAGCAGTGATCGATTGGGACAATCCTACGAGCAGTACTTC.

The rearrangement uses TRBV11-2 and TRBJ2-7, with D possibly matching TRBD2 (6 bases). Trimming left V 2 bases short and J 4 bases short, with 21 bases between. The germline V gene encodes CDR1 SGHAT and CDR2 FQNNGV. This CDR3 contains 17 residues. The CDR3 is CASSLRPPAEGVYEQYF. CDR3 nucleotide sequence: TGTGCCAGCAGCTTAAGACCTCCAGCGGAGGGAGTTTACGAGCAGTACTTC. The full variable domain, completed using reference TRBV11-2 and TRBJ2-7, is EAGVAQSPRYKIIEKRQSVAFWCNPISGHATLYWYQQILGQGPKLLIQFQNNGVVDDSQLPKDRFSAERLKGVDSTLKIQPAKLEDSAVYLCASSLRPPAEGVYEQYFGPGTRLTVT.

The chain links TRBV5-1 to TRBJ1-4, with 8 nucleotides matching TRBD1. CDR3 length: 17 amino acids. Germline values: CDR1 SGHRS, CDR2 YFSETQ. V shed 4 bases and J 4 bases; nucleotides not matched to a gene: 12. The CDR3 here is CASSRGAGQGINEKLFF. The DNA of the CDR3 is TGCGCCAGCAGCCGGGGGGCCGGACAGGGAATTAATGAAAAACTGTTTTTT. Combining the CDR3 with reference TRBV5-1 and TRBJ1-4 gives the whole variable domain KAGVTQTPRYLIKTRGQQVTLSCSPISGHRSVSWYQQTPGQGLQFLFEYFSETQRNKGNFPGRFSGRQFSNSRSEMNVSTLELGDSALYLCASSRGAGQGINEKLFFGSGTQLSVL.

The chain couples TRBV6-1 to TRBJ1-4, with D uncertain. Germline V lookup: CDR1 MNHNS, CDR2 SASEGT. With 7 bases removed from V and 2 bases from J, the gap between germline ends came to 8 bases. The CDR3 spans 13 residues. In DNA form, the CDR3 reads TGTGCCAGCATCGGGAGGACTAATGAAAAACTGTTTTTT. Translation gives CASIGRTNEKLFF.